The 15 T cell receptor beta chains presented below share a single source sample, sequenced in a study of T-cell reconstitution after alpha-beta-depleted transplantation in children. During its preparation, the TCRbeta library received unique molecular identifiers. From the PCR reads, TCRdb called clonotypes with MiXCR, one entry per CDR3 protein. This table holds hundreds of thousands of distinct CDR3 sequences, approximately 15% found once. The material sequenced was PBMCs, mostly from graft donor cells, taken 360 days after TCRalphabeta/CD19-depleted stem cell transplant. These receptors were collected from a male patient between 10 and 17 years old who had a stem cell transplant for acute lymphoblastic leukemia, so the T cells may come from the graft donor.

Only a few counts were recorded for this clonotype. V and J are TRBV14 and TRBJ2-6; 9 positions agree with TRBD1. V lost 0 bases, J lost 1 base, and 10 bases stayed unmatched. The germline V gene encodes CDR1 SGHDN and CDR2 FVKESK. The CDR3 has 20 amino acids. This CDR3 is CASSQEGQGQLGSGANVLTF. The CDR3 region has the DNA TGTGCCAGCAGCCAAGAGGGACAGGGTCAACTTGGGTCTGGGGCCAACGTCCTGACTTTC.

The V call is TRBV20-1, the J call TRBJ1-2, with 9 bases lining up with TRBD1. Losses at the gene ends were 4 bases for V and 2 bases for J; bases not matched to a gene: 8. The CDR3 length is 15 residues. Germline CDR1 and CDR2: DFQATT and SNEGSKA (reference sequence). The CDR3 protein is CSANPGQGWNYGYTF. CDR3 nucleotide sequence: TGCAGTGCTAACCCGGGACAGGGTTGGAACTATGGCTACACCTTC.

This clonotype was found many times. The V call is TRBV10-3, the J call TRBJ2-5; a weak D match, TRBD2 (6 bases). Germline V gene lookup returns CDR1 ENHRY and CDR2 SYGVKD. V lost 4 bases and J lost 0, with 9 bases in between. This CDR3 comprises 14 residues. CDR3 protein: CAISVGGNQETQYF. CDR3 bases: TGTGCCATCAGTGTAGGCGGGAACCAAGAGACCCAGTACTTC.

The chain joins TRBV25-1 to TRBJ2-3; D is uncertain. Germline assignment: CDR1 MGHDK and CDR2 SYGVNS. The CDR3 totals 15 residues. The V and J ends lost 1 base and 0 bases respectively, with 8 bases between them. CDR3 amino acids: CASSESGRSTDTQYF. The CDR3 bases are TGTGCCAGCAGTGAATCCGGACGTAGCACAGATACGCAGTATTTT. Combining the CDR3 with reference TRBV25-1 and TRBJ2-3 gives the whole variable domain EADIYQTPRYLVIGTGKKITLECSQTMGHDKMYWYQQDPGMELHLIHYSYGVNSTEKGDLSSESTVSRIRTEHFPLTLESARPSHTSQYLCASSESGRSTDTQYFGPGTRLTVL.

In this sample, this clonotype turned up a few times. The chain joins TRBV5-1 to TRBJ1-1, with D hard to call. The CDR3 extends over 15 amino acids. Trimming took off 2 bases at V and 5 bases at J, with 16 bases between the two ends. Germline CDR1 is SGHRS and CDR2 is YFSETQ. The CDR3 DNA is TGCGCCAGCAGCTTCCGGGTCGGAGTCTCTACTGAAGCTTTCTTT. This translates into CASSFRVGVSTEAFF.

V usage is TRBV12-3 or TRBV12-4 and J usage is TRBJ1-3, with TRBD1 as a possible D gene (6 bases). The germline V and J ends were trimmed by 7 bases and 3 bases, with 16 bases remaining between them. This CDR3 comprises 15 residues. The DNA of the CDR3 is TGTGCCAGCACCCCATGGGAGGGGGGTGGAAACACCATATATTTT. This gives the protein CASTPWEGGGNTIYF.

A few counts support this clonotype. The gene calls are TRBV24-1 and TRBJ2-1, with D maybe TRBD1 (6 bases). Trimming pared 8 bases from V and 1 base from J, leaving 14 bases between. The CDR3 runs 15 residues. The germline gives CDR1 KGHDR, CDR2 SFDVKD. The CDR3 here is CATNSPTGSYNEQFF. The CDR3 DNA sequence: TGTGCCACCAACTCCCCGACAGGTTCCTACAATGAGCAGTTCTTC.

CDR3 residues: CASSPDRGGADTQYF. CDR3 DNA sequence: TGTGCCAGCAGCCCAGACAGGGGTGGCGCAGATACGCAGTATTTT. V and J are TRBV3-1 and TRBJ2-3; 8 bases map to TRBD1. CDR3 size: 15 residues. Germline CDR1 reads LGHDT; CDR2 reads YNNKEL (reference sequence). J lost 4 bases, V lost 4 bases, and 7 bases had no gene match.

V and J are TRBV7-6 and TRBJ1-4; D is unresolved. Germline CDR1 and CDR2: SGHVS and FNYEAQ. The CDR3 runs to 18 residues. The V gene lost 2 bases and the J gene lost 0 bases, with 16 bases spanning the gap. The chain's CDR3 is CASSLLHPQAATNEKLFF. CDR3 DNA sequence: TGTGCCAGCAGCTTACTCCACCCACAAGCAGCAACTAATGAAAAACTGTTTTTT.

In this sample, this clonotype turned up many times. The chain couples TRBV7-9 to TRBJ2-5; 7 bases fit TRBD2. CDR3 length: 13 amino acids. Germline loops: CDR1 SEHNR, CDR2 FQNEAQ (reference sequence). V lost 5 bases, J lost 4 bases, and 4 bases stayed unmatched. In DNA form, the CDR3 reads TGTGCCAGCAGCACCAGCGGGACAGAGACCCAGTACTTC. Translating gives CASSTSGTETQYF.

This sequence joins TRBV5-1 and TRBJ1-4; D is unclear. This CDR3 comprises 15 residues. V was shortened by 4 bases and J by 3 bases, with 13 bases between the two germline ends. From germline, CDR1 is SGHRS and CDR2 YFSETQ. The CDR3 region is CASSVNVAANEKLFF. Here the CDR3 DNA reads TGCGCCAGCAGCGTCAACGTTGCAGCTAATGAAAAACTGTTTTTT.

This clonotype was observed a handful of times. The rearrangement uses TRBV9 and TRBJ2-1; D gene ambiguous. The germline V gene has CDR1 SGDLS and CDR2 YYNGEE. CDR3 length: 17 amino acids. V lost 4 bases to trimming and J lost 0 bases, with 17 bases between them. CDR3 DNA: TGTGCCAGCAGCATAGTGGGTTTCCTTAGCTCCTACAATGAGCAGTTCTTC. The encoded protein is CASSIVGFLSSYNEQFF. Supplemented by reference TRBV9 and TRBJ2-1, the full variable domain reads DSGVTQTPKHLITATGQRVTLRCSPRSGDLSVYWYQQSLDQGLQFLIQYYNGEERAKGNILERFSAQQFPDLHSELNLSSLELGDSALYFCASSIVGFLSSYNEQFFGPGTRLTVL.

The chain combines TRBV7-9 with TRBJ2-2; D gene unclear. The CDR3 sequence is 15 residues long. Germline V gives CDR1 SEHNR, CDR2 FQNEAQ (reference sequence). V was clipped by 9 bases and J by 2 bases, with 16 bases between them. CDR3 in amino acids: CASHLGEYNTGELFF. CDR3 in DNA: TGTGCCAGTCACCTAGGCGAGTACAACACCGGGGAGCTGTTTTTT.

The V call is TRBV29-1, the J call TRBJ2-7, with TRBD1 matching over 9 bases. Germline CDR1 reads SQVTM; CDR2 reads ANQGSEA. The CDR3 has 13 amino acids. V gave up 3 bases and J gave up 6 bases; unmatched junction bases: 6. The CDR3 bases are TGCAGCGTTGACTACAGGGGGCAGAGCGAGCAGTACTTC. Protein: CSVDYRGQSEQYF.

The V and J genes are TRBV12-3 or TRBV12-4 and TRBJ2-1; D is possibly TRBD1 (5 bases). The V end was cut by 7 bases, the J end by 4 bases, with 26 bases between. This CDR3 comprises 18 residues. Written as DNA, the CDR3 is TGTGCCAGCACCTTAATCAAGGGGTCTCGTCGAATTTACAATGAGCAGTTCTTC. It yields the protein CASTLIKGSRRIYNEQFF.